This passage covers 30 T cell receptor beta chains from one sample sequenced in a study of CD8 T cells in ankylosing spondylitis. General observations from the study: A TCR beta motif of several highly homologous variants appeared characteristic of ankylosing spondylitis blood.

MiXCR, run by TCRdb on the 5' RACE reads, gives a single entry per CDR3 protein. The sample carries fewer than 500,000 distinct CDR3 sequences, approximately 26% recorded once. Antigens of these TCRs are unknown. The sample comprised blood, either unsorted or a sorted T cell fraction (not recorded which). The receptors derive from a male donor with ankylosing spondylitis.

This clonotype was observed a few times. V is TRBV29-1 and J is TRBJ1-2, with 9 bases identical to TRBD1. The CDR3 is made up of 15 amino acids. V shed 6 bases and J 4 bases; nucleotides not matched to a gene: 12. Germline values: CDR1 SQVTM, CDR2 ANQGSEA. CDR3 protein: CSVLLQGADGYGYTF. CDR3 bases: TGCAGCGTCCTCCTACAGGGGGCGGACGGCTATGGCTACACCTTC.

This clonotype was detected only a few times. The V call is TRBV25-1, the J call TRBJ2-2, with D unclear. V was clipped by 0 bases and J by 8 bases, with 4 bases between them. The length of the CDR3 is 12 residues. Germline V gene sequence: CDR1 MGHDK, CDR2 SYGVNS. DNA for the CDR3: TGTGCCAGCAGTGAATATCGAGGGGAGCTGTTTTTT. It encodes CASSEYRGELFF.

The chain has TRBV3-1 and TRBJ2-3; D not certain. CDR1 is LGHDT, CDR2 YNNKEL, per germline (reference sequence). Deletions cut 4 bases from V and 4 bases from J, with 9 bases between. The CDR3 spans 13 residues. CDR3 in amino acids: CASSLNEADTQYF. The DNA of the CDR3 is TGTGCCAGCAGCCTGAACGAAGCAGATACGCAGTATTTT.

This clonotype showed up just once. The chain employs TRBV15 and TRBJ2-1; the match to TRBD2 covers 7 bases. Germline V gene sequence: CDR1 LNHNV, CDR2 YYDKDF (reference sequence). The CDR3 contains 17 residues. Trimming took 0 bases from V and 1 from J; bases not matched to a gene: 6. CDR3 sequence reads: CATSRDRLAASYNEQFF. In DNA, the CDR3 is TGTGCCACCAGCAGAGATAGGCTAGCGGCTTCCTACAATGAGCAGTTCTTC.

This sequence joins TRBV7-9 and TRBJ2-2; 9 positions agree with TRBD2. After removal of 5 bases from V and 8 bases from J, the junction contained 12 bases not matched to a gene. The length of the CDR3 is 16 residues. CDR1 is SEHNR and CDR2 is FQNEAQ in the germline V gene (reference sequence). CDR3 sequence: CASSPRRLAGLGELFF. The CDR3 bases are TGTGCCAGCAGCCCCCGGCGGCTAGCGGGATTGGGGGAGCTGTTTTTT.

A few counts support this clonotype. CDR3 coding DNA: TGTGCCATCAGTGAGGAGGGGGGGACACCCATGAACACTGAAGCTTTCTTT. It encodes CAISEEGGTPMNTEAFF. J is TRBJ1-1 and V is TRBV10-3; D may be TRBD1 (6 bases). The CDR3 totals 17 residues. From germline, CDR1 is ENHRY and CDR2 SYGVKD. Deletions cut 2 bases from V and 0 bases from J, with 16 bases between.

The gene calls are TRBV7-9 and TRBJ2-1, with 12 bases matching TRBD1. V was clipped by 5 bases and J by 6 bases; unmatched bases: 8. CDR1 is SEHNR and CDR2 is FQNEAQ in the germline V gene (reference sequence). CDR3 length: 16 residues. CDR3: CASSRGGDRGRNEQFF. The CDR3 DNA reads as TGTGCCAGCAGCCGAGGGGGGGACAGGGGGCGCAATGAGCAGTTCTTC.

The CDR3 spells CASSAPTGRDYSNQPQHF. For the CDR3, the DNA is TGTGCCAGCAGCGCCCCGACAGGGAGGGACTATAGCAATCAGCCCCAGCATTTT. The gene calls are TRBV9 and TRBJ1-5; 7 nucleotides match TRBD1. V shed 3 bases and J 0 bases; nucleotides not matched to a gene: 12. From germline, CDR1 is SGDLS and CDR2 YYNGEE. The CDR3 consists of 18 residues.

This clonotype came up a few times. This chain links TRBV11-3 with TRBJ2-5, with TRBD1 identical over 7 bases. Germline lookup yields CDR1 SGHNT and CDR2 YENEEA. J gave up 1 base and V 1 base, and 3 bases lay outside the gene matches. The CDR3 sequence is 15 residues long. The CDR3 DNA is TGTGCCAGCAGCTTAGGGACAGGATCCCAAGAGACCCAGTACTTC. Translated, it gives CASSLGTGSQETQYF.

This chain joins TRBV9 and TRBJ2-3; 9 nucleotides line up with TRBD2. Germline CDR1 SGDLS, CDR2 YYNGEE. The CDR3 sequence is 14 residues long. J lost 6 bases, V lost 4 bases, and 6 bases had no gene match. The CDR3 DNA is TGTGCCAGCAGCCCACGGACTAGCGTGGATACGCAGTATTTT. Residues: CASSPRTSVDTQYF.

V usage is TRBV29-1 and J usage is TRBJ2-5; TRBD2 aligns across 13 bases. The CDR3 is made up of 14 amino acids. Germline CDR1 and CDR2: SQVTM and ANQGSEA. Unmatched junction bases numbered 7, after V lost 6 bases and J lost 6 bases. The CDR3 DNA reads TGCAGCGTCGAACGGACTAGCGGGAGTCAGACCCAGTACTTC. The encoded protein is CSVERTSGSQTQYF.

In DNA form, the CDR3 reads TGTGCCACCAGTGAGGGAGGGGCCTACAATGAGCAGTTCTTC. Its translation is CATSEGGAYNEQFF. V and J are TRBV24-1 and TRBJ2-1; TRBD2 aligns across 7 bases. The CDR3 length is 14 residues. J was trimmed by 2 bases and V by 4 bases; bases with no gene match: 1. Per germline, CDR1 KGHDR and CDR2 SFDVKD.

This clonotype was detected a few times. The CDR3 DNA follows: TGTGCCAGCAGCCAGACAGGGGCTCAAGAGACCCAGTACTTC. Residues: CASSQTGAQETQYF. The chain links TRBV4-2 to TRBJ2-5, with 8 bases matching TRBD1. Trimming cost V 3 bases and J 2 bases; bases outside gene matches: 2. Germline assignment: CDR1 LGHNA and CDR2 YNFKEQ. This CDR3 spans 14 amino acids.

The CDR3 region is CSARAARGLAETQYF. CDR3 in DNA: TGCAGTGCTAGAGCGGCCCGAGGGCTAGCCGAGACCCAGTACTTC. The rearrangement links TRBV20-1 to TRBJ2-5, with a tentative D call TRBD2 (5 bases). V dropped 1 base and J dropped 5 bases, with 17 bases sitting between them. The CDR3 contains 15 residues. CDR1 is DFQATT and CDR2 is SNEGSKA in the germline V gene (reference sequence).

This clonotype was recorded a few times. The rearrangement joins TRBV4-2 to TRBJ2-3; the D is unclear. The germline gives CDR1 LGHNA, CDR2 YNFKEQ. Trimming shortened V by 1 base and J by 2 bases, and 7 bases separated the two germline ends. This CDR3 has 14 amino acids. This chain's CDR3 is CASSQGTITDTQYF. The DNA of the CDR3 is TGTGCCAGCAGCCAAGGGACCATCACAGATACGCAGTATTTT.

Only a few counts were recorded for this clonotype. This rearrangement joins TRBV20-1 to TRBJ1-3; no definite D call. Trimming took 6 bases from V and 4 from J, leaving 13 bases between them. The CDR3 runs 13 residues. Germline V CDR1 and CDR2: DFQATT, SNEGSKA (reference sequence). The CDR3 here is CSASQHSGNTIYF. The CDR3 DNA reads TGCAGTGCAAGCCAACACAGCGGAAACACCATATATTTT.

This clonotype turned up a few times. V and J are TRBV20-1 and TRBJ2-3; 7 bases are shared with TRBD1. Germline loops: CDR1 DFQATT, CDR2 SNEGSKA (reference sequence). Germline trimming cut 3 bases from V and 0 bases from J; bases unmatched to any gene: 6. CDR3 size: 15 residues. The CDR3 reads CSASGTAGSTDTQYF. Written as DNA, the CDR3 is TGCAGTGCTAGCGGGACAGCTGGTAGCACAGATACGCAGTATTTT.

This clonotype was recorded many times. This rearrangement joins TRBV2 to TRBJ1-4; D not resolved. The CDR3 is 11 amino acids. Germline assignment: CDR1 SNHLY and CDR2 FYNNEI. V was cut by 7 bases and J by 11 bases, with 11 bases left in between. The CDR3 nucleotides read TGTGCCAGCACACCCCAGGTGAAACTGTTTTTT. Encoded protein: CASTPQVKLFF. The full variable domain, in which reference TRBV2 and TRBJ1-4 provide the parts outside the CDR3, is EPEVTQTPSHQVTQMGQEVILRCVPISNHLYFYWYRQILGQKVEFLVSFYNNEISEKSEIFDDQFSVERPDGSNFTLKIRSTKLEDSAMYFCASTPQVKLFFGSGTQLSVL.

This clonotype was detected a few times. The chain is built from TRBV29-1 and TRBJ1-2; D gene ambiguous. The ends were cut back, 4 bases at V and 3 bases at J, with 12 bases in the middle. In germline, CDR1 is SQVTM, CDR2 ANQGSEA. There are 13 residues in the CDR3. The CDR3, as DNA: TGCAGCGTTGCTGCCAGCGAATACTATGGCTACACCTTC. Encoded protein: CSVAASEYYGYTF.

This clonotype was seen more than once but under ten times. The CDR3 DNA is TGTGCCAGCTCACTCCTACTAGCGGGAGACACCGGGGAGCTGTTTTTT. Its protein product is CASSLLLAGDTGELFF. This rearrangement joins TRBV18 to TRBJ2-2, with 11 bases that match TRBD2. The CDR3 contains 16 residues. Unmatched junction bases numbered 4, after V lost 4 bases and J lost 3 bases. Germline CDR1 and CDR2: KGHSH and LQKENI.

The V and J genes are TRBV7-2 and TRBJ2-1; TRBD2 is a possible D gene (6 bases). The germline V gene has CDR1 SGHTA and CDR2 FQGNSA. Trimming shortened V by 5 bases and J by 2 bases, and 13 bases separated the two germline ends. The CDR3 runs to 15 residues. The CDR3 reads CASSLNGGTYNEQFF. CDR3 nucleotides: TGTGCCAGCAGCCTAAATGGAGGGACCTACAATGAGCAGTTCTTC.

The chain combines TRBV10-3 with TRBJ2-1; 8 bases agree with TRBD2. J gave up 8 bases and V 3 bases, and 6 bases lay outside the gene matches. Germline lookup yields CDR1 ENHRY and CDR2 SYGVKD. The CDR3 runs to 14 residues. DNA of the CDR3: TGTGCCATCAGTGATGCAGCGGGAGACGATGAGCAGTTCTTC. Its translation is CAISDAAGDDEQFF.

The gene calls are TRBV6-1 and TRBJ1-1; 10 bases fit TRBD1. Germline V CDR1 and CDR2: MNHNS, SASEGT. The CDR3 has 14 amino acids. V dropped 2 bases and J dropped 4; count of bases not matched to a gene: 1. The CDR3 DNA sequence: TGTGCCAGCAGTGAATGGGACAGGGGCACTGAAGCTTTCTTT. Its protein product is CASSEWDRGTEAFF.

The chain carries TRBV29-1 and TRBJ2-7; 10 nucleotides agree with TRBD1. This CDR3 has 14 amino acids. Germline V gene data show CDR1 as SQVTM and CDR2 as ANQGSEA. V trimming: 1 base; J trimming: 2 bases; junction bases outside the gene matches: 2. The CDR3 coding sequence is TGCAGCGTTGAAGCGGGGACAGGGGCCTACGAGCAGTACTTC. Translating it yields CSVEAGTGAYEQYF.

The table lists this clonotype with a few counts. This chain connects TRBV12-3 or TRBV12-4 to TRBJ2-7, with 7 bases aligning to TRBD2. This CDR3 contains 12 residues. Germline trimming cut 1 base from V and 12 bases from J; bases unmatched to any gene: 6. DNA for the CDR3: TGTGCCAGCAGTTTAGGAATGGGACTACCGTACGTC. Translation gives CASSLGMGLPYV.

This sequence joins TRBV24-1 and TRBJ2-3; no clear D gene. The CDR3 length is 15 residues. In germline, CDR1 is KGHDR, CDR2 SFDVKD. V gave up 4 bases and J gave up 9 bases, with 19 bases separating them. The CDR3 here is CATSDATRTADTQYF. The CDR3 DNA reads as TGTGCCACCAGTGACGCTACCCGGACCGCGGACACGCAGTATTTT.

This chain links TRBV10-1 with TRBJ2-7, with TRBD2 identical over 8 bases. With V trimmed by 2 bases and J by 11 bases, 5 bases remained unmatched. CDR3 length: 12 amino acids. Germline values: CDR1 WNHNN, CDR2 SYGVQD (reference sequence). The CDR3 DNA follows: TGCGCCAGCAGTGAGCGGCTAGCGGGCAAGTACGTC. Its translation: CASSERLAGKYV.

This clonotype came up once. The CDR3 region is CASSSSWDYSSGNTIYF. The CDR3, as DNA: TGTGCCAGCAGCAGCTCTTGGGACTACAGCTCTGGAAACACCATATATTTT. The V and J genes are TRBV7-6 and TRBJ1-3; a weak D match, TRBD1 (5 bases). The V and J ends lost 5 bases and 0 bases respectively, with 17 bases between them. Germline V gene data show CDR1 as SGHVS and CDR2 as FNYEAQ. The CDR3 contains 17 residues. Full variable domain (outside the CDR3, taken from reference TRBV7-6 and TRBJ1-3): GAGVSQSPRYKVTKRGQDVALRCDPISGHVSLYWYRQALGQGPEFLTYFNYEAQQDKSGLPNDRFSAERPEGSISTLTIQRTEQRDSAMYRCASSSSWDYSSGNTIYFGEGSWLTVV.

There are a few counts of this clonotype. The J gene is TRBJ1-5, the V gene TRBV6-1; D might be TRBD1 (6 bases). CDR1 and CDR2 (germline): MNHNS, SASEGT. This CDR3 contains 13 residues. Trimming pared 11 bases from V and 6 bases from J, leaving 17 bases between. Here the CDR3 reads CALSSGEAQPQHF. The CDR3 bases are TGTGCCCTTTCTTCAGGGGAGGCTCAGCCCCAGCATTTT.

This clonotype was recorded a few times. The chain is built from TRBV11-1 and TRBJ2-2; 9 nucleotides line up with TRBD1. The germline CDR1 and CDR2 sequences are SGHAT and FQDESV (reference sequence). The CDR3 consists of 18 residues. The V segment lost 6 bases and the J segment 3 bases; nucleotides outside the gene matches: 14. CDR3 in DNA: TGTGCCAGCAGTCTTAGAAGTCGGGACAGGGTTTACACCGGGGAGCTGTTTTTT. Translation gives CASSLRSRDRVYTGELFF.